The sequence of this T cell receptor (beta chain) was determined in a study of blood T cell repertoires in COVID-19. Donors were grouped by their self-reported clinical history. The assay was immunoSEQ multiplex PCR, and TCRdb's table has in-frame clones only and misses some. This repertoire shows hundreds of thousands of clones, roughly 88% found once; its top ten account for 2% to 2.5%. Sequenced material: PBMCs or T cells enriched from blood (not recorded which). The clonotype originates from a woman in her thirties or forties with acute COVID-19.

In nucleotides, the CDR3 is TGTGCCAGCAGTGGGGGAGGCTATGGCTACACCTTC. Protein sequence: CASSGGGYGYTF. This chain uses TRBV9 with TRBJ1-2, with D possibly being TRBD1 (5 bases). The CDR3 is 12 residues long. Trimming pared 5 bases from V and 4 bases from J, leaving 9 bases between. CDR1 is SGDLS, CDR2 YYNGEE, per germline. Full variable domain (rest looked up from reference TRBV9 and TRBJ1-2): DSGVTQTPKHLITATGQRVTLRCSPRSGDLSVYWYQQSLDQGLQFLIQYYNGEERAKGNILERFSAQQFPDLHSELNLSSLELGDSALYFCASSGGGYGYTFGSGTRLTVV.